This T cell receptor beta chain was observed in a study of blood T cell repertoires in COVID-19. Study as a whole: Samples of COVID-19 (acute and convalescent) were obtained from the United States, Italy and Spain. T cells, B-cell-depleted T cells, or PBMCs supplied cDNA or gDNA.

Per germline, CDR1 SSHAT and CDR2 FNYEAQ (reference sequence). The CDR3 is 14 residues long. Study processing details: Estimation of nucleated cell counts relied on the amplification of reference gene primers. Repertoires were generated with immunoSEQ multiplex PCR, while TCRdb's copy carries only in-frame clones and drops some. V, J and clone size reflect that table, while D and trimming were determined from the DNA. The sample has tens of thousands of clones, 80% to 85% seen once. About this clone: Compared with germline, one end of the junction differs, possibly owing to a read error.

This clonotype was sampled from a man older than 75 with active or convalescent COVID-19. Sequencing input: peripheral blood. V gene TRBV7-7 combines with J gene TRBJ2-5; D unresolved. The chain's CDR3 is CASSYSPGKETQYF. Written as DNA, the CDR3 is TGTGCTAGCAGCTACTCGCCGGGTAAAGAGACCCAGTACTTC. Looking up the rest from reference TRBV7-7 and TRBJ2-5 gives the full variable domain: GAGVSQSPRYKVTKRGQDVTLRCDPISSHATLYWYQQALGQGPEFLTYFNYEAQPDKSGLPSDRFSAERPEGSISTLTIQRTEQRDSAMYRCASSYSPGKETQYFGPGTRLLVL.